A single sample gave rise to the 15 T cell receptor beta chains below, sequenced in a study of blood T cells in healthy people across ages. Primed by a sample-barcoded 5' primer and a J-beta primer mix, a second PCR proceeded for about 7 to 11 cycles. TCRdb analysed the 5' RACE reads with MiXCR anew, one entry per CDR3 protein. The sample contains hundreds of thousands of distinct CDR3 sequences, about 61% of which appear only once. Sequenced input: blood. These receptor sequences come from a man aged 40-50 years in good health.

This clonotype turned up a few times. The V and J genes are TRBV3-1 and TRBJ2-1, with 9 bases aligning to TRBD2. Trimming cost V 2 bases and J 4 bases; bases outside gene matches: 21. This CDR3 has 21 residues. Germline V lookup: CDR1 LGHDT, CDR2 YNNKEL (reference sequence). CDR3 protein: CASSQRYGQRSASGIYNEQFF. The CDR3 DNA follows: TGTGCCAGCAGCCAACGGTATGGGCAGCGCTCGGCTAGCGGGATTTACAATGAGCAGTTCTTC.

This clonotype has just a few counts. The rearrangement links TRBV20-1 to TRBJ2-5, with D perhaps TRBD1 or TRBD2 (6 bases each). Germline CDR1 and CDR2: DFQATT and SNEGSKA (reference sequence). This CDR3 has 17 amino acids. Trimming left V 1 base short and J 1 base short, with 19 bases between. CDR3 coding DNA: TGCAGTGCTAGAGTTTACGGGGGCGCAGGGTCCCAAGAGACCCAGTACTTC. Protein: CSARVYGGAGSQETQYF.

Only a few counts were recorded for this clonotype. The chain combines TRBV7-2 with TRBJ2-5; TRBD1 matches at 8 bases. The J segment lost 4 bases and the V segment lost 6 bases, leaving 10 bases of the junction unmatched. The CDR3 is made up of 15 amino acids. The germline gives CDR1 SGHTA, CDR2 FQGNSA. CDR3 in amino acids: CASRRRTGSRETQYF. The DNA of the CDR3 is TGTGCCAGCAGGAGAAGGACAGGGAGTCGAGAGACCCAGTACTTC.

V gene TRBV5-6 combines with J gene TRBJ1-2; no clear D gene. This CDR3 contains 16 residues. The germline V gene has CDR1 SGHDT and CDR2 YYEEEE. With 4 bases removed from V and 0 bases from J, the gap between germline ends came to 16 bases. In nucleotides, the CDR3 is TGTGCCAGCAGCCTTAGAAACAGCCGGGCTAACTATGGCTACACCTTC. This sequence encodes CASSLRNSRANYGYTF. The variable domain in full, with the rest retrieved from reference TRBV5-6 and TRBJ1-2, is DAGVTQSPTHLIKTRGQQVTLRCSPKSGHDTVSWYQQALGQGPQFIFQYYEEEERQRGNFPDRFSGHQFPNYSSELNVNALLLGDSALYLCASSLRNSRANYGYTFGSGTRLTVV.

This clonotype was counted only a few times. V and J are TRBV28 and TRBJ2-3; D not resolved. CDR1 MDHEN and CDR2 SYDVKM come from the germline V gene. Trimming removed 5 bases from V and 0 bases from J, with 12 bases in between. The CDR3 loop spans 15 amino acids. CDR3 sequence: CASSPQFGSTDTQYF. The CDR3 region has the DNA TGTGCCAGCAGTCCGCAGTTTGGGAGCACAGATACGCAGTATTTT.

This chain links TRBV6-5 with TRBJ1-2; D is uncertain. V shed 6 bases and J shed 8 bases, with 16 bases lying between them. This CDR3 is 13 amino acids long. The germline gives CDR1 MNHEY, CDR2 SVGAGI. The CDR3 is CASSYATAAGYTF. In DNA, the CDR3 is TGTGCCAGCAGCTACGCGACTGCCGCGGGCTACACCTTC.

In DNA, the CDR3 is TGTGCCAGCAGCCACCCCGGCGGGGGGGCTAATGAAAAACTGTTTTTT. Encoded protein: CASSHPGGGANEKLFF. This chain links TRBV7-6 with TRBJ1-4, with TRBD1 as a possible D gene (5 bases). The length of the CDR3 is 16 residues. V was clipped by 5 bases and J by 3 bases, with 16 bases between them. Germline CDR1 is SGHVS and CDR2 is FNYEAQ.

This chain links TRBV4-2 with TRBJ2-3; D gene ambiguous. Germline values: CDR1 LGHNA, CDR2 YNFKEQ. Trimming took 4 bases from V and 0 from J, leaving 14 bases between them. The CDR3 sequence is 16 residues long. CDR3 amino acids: CASSPLSRLSTDTQYF. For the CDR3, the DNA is TGTGCCAGCAGCCCTCTATCGCGGCTTAGCACAGATACGCAGTATTTT.

CDR3 sequence (DNA): TGTGCCAGCAGTTTCTACGGACAGTACAATGAGCAGTACTTC. Amino acid sequence: CASSFYGQYNEQYF. The J gene is TRBJ2-1, the V gene TRBV12-3 or TRBV12-4; maybe TRBD1 (6 bases). The DNA end lines up better with TRBJ2-7; the J call may be wrong. The CDR3 has 14 residues.

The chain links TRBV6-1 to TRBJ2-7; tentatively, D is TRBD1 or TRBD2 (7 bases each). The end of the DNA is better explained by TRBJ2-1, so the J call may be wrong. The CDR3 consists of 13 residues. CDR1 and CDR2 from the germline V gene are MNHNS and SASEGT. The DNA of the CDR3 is TGTGCCAGCAGTGACAGGGGGGGGGATGAGCAGTTCTTC. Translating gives CASSDRGGDEQFF.

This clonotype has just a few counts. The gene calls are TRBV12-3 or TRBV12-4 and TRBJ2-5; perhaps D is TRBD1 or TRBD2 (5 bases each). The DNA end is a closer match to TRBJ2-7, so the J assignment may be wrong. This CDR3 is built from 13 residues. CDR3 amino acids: CASRLGQGHEQYF. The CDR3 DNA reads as TGTGCCAGCAGACTAGGGCAGGGCCACGAGCAGTACTTC.

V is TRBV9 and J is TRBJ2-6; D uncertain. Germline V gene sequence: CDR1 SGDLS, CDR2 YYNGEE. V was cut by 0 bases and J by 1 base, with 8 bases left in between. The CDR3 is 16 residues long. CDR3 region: CASSVGPGSGANVLTF. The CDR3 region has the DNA TGTGCCAGCAGCGTAGGTCCCGGATCTGGGGCCAACGTCCTGACTTTC.

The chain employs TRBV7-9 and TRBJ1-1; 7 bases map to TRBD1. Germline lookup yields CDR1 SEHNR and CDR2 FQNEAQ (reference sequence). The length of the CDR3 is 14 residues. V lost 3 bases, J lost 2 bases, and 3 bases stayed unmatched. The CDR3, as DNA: TGTGCCAGCAGCTTCGGACAGGCTAACACTGAAGCTTTCTTT. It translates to CASSFGQANTEAFF.

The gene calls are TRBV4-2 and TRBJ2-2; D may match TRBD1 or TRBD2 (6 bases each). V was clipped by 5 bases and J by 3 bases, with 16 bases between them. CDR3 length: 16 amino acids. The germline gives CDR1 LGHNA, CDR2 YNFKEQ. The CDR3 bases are TGTGCCAGCAGCGAAGGAGGGGGGCCTGACACCGGGGAGCTGTTTTTT. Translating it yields CASSEGGGPDTGELFF.

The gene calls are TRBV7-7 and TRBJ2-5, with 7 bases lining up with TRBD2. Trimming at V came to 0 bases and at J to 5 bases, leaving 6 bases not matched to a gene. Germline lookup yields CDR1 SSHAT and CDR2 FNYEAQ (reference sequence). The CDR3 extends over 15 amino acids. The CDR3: CASSLAASGIETQYF. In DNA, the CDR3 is TGTGCCAGCAGCTTAGCGGCTAGCGGAATTGAGACCCAGTACTTC.